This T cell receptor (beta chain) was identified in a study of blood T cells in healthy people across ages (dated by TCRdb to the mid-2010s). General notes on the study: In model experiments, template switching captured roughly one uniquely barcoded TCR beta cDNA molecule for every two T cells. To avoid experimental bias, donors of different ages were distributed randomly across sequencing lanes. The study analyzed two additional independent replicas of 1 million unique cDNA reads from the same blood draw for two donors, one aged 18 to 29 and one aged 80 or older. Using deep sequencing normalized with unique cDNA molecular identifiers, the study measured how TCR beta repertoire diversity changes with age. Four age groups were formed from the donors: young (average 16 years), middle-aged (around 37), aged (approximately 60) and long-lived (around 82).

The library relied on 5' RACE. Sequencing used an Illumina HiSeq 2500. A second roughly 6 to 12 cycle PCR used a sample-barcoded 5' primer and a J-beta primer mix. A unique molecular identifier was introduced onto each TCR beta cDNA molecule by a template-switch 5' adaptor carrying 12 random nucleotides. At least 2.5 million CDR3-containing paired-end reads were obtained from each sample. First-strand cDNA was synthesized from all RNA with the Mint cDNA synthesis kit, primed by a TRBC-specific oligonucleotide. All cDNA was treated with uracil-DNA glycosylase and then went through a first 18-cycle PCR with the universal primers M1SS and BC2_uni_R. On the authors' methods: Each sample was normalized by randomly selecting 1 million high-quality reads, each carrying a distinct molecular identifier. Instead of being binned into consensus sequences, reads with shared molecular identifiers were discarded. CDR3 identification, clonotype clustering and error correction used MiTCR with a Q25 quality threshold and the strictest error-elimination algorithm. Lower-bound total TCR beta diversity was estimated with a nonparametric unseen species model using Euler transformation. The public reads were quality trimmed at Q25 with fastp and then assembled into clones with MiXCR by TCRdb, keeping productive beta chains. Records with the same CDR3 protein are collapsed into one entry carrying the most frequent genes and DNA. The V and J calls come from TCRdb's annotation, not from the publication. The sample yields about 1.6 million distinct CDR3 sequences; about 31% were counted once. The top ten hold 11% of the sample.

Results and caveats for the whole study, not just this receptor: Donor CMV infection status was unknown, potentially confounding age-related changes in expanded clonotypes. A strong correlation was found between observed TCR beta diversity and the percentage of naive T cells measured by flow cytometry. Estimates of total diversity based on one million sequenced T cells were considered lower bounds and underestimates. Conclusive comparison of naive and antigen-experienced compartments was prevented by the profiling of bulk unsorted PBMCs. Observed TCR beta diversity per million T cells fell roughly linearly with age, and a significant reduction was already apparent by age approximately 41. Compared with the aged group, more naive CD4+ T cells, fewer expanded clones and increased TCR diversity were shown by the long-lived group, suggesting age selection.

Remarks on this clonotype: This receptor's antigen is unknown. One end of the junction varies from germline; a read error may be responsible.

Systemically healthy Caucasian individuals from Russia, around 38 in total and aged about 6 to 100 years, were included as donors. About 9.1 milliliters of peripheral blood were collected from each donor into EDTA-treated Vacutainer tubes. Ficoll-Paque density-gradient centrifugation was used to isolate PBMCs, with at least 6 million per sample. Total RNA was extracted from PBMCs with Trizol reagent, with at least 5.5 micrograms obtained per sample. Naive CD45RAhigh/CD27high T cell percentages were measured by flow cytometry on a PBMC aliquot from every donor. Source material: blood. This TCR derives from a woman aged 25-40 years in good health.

CDR3 reads: CASSYAQGFSVQFF. The DNA reads as follows: TGCGCCAGCAGTTACGCGCAGGGGTTCAGTGTGCAGTTCTTC. Here the chain combines TRBV6-6 and TRBJ2-1; the D gene is perhaps TRBD1, on 6 matching bases. Reading the germline V gene (reference sequence) gives CDR1 MNHNY and CDR2 SVGAGI. From cysteine to phenylalanine, the CDR3 is 14 amino acids long. This entry keeps only the CDR3 DNA: 42 bases, framed from base 1.